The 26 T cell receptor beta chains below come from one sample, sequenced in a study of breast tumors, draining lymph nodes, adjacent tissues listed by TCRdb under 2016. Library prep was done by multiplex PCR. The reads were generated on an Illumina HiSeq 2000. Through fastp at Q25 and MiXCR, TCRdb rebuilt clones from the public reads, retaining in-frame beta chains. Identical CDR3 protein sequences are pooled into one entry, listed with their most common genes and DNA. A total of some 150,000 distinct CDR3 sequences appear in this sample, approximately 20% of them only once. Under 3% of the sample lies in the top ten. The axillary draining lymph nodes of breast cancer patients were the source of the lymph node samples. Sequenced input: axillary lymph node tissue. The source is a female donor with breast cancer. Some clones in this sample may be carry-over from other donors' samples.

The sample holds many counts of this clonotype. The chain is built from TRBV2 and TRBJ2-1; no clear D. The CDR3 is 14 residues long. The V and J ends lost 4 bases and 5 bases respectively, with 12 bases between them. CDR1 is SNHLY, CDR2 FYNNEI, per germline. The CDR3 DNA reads TGTGCCAGCAGTGGCGCGTTTCGGGACAATGAGCAGTTCTTC. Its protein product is CASSGAFRDNEQFF.

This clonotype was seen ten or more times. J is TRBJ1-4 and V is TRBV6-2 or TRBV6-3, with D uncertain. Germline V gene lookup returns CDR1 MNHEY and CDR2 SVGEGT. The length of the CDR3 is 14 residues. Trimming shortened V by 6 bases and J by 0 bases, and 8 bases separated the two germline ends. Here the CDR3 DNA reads TGTGCCAGCAGGGGATGGGCAACTAATGAAAAACTGTTTTTT. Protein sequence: CASRGWATNEKLFF.

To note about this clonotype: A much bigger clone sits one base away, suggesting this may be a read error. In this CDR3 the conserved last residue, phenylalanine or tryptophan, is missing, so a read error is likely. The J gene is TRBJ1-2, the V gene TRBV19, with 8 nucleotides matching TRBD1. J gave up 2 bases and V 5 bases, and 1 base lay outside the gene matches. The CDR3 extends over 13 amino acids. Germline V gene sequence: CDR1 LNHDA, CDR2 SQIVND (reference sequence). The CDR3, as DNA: TGTGCCAGTAGTTACAGGGGGAACTATGGCTACACCTGC. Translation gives CASSYRGNYGYTC.

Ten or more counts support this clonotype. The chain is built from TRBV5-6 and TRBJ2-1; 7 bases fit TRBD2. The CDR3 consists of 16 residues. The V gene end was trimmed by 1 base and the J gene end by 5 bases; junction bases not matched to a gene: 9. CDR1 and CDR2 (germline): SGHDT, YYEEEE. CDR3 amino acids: CASSLIGLAAHNEQFF. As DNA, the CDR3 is TGTGCCAGCAGCTTGATAGGGCTAGCGGCACACAATGAGCAGTTCTTC.

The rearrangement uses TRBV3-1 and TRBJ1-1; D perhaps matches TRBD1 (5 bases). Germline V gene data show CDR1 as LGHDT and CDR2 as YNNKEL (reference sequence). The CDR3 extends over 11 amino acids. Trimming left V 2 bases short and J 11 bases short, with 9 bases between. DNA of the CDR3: TGTGCCAGCAGCCAAAATAGGGACGCTTTCTTT. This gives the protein CASSQNRDAFF.

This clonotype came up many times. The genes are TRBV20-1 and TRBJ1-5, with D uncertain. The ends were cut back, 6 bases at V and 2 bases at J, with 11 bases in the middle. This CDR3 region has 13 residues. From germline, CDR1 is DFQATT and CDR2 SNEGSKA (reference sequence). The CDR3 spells CSAAGYRNQPQHF. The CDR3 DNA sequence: TGCAGTGCAGCGGGATACCGCAATCAGCCCCAGCATTTT.

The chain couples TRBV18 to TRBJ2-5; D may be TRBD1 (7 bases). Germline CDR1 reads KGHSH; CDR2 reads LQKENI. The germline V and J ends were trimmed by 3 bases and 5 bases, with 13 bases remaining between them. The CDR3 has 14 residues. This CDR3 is CASSPPTGRETQYF. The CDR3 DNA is TGTGCCAGCTCACCGCCGACAGGGAGGGAGACCCAGTACTTC.

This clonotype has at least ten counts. The CDR3, as DNA: TGTGCCAGCAGCTTAGCGGGAGGGCCTGAGCAGTTCTTC. Translated: CASSLAGGPEQFF. This sequence joins TRBV9 and TRBJ2-1; 11 nucleotides agree with TRBD2. The germline CDR1 and CDR2 sequences are SGDLS and YYNGEE. This CDR3 region has 13 residues. Trimming removed 4 bases from V and 9 bases from J; junction bases left unmatched: 3.

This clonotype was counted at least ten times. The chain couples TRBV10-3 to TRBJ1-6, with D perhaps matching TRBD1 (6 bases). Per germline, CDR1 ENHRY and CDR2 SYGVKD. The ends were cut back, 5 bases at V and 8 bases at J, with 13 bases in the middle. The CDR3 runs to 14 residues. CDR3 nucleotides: TGTGCCATCAGTATAACAGGGCTCGATTCACCCCTCCACTTT. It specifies CAISITGLDSPLHF.

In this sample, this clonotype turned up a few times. The CDR3 coding sequence is TGCGCCAGCAGGCTCGGGGTGCTCTCTGGGGCCAACGTCCTGACTTTC. This codes for CASRLGVLSGANVLTF. The chain joins TRBV5-1 to TRBJ2-6; possibly TRBD2 for D (5 bases). The CDR3 contains 16 residues. Germline assignment: CDR1 SGHRS and CDR2 YFSETQ. V lost 5 bases, J lost 0 bases, and 12 bases lay in between. Combining the CDR3 with reference TRBV5-1 and TRBJ2-6 gives the whole variable domain KAGVTQTPRYLIKTRGQQVTLSCSPISGHRSVSWYQQTPGQGLQFLFEYFSETQRNKGNFPGRFSGRQFSNSRSEMNVSTLELGDSALYLCASRLGVLSGANVLTFGAGSRLTVL.

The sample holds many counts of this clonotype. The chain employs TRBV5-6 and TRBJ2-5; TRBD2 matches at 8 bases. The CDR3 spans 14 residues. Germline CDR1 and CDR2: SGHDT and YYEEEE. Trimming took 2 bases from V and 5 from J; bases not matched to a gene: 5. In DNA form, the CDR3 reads TGTGCCAGCAGCTTATACCGGGAGGGGGAGACCCAGTACTTC. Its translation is CASSLYREGETQYF.

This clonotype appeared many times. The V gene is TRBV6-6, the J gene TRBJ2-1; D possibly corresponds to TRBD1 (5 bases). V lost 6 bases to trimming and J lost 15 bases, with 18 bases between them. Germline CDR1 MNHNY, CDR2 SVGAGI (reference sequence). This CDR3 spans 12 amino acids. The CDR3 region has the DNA TGTGCCAGCAGCCCAGGGTCCCGCGTATGGTTCTTC. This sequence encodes CASSPGSRVWFF.

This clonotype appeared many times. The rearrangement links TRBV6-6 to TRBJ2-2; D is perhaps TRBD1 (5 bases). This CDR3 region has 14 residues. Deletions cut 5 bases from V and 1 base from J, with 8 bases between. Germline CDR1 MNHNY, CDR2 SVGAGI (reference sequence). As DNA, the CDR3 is TGTGCCAGCAGTCAGACAGTGAACACCGGGGAGCTGTTTTTT. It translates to CASSQTVNTGELFF.

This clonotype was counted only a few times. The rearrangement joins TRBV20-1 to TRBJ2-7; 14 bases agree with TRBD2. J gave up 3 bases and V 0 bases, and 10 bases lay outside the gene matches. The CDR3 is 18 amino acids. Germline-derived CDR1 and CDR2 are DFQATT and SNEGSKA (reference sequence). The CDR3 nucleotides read TGCAGTGCTAGAGAGGGACTAGCGGGAGTTTCCCCCCTCTACGAGCAGTACTTC. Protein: CSAREGLAGVSPLYEQYF.

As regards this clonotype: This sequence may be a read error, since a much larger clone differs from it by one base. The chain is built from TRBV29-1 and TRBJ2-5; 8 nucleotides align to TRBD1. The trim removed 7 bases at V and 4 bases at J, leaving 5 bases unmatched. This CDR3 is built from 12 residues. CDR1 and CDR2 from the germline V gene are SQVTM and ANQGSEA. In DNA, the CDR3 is TGCAGCGGGACAGGGAGCCGAGAGACCCAGTACTTC. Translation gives CSGTGSRETQYF.

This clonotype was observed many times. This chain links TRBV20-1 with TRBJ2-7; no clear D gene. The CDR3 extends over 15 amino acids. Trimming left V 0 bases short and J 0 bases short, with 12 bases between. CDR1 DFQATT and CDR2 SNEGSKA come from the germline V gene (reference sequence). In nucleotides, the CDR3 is TGCAGTGCTAGAGAGCTCTCTAGGAACTCCTACGAGCAGTACTTC. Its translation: CSARELSRNSYEQYF.

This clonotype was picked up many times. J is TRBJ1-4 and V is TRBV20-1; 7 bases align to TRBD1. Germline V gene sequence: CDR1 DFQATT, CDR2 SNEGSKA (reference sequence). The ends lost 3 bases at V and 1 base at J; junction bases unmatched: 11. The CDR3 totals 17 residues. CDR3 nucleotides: TGCAGTGCTAGCCCCGGGACAGCCTGGGGAACTAATGAAAAACTGTTTTTT. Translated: CSASPGTAWGTNEKLFF.

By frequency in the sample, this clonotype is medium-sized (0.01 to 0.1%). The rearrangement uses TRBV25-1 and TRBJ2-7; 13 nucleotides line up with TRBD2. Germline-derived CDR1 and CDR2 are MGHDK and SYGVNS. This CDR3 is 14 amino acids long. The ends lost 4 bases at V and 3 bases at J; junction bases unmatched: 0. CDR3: CASSGTSGSYEQYF. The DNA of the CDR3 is TGTGCCAGCAGTGGGACTAGCGGGAGCTACGAGCAGTACTTC.

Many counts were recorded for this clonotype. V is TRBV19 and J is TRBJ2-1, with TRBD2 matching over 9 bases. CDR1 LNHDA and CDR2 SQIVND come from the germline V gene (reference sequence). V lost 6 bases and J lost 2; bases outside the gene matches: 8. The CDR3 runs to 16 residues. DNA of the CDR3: TGTGCCAGTAGGCTGACTAGCGGAGGTCCCTACAATGAGCAGTTCTTC. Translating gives CASRLTSGGPYNEQFF.

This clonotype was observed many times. The CDR3 region has the DNA TGTGCCACCACCACCGGGGACAGGGGGACCCCGCGGACCCAGTACTTC. Residues: CATTTGDRGTPRTQYF. The chain links TRBV15 to TRBJ2-5; 11 bases fit TRBD1. Germline trimming cut 7 bases from V and 7 bases from J; bases unmatched to any gene: 14. This CDR3 has 16 amino acids. Germline V gene lookup returns CDR1 LNHNV and CDR2 YYDKDF (reference sequence).

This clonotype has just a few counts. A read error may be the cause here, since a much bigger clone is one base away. The CDR3 bases are TGCGTCAGCAGCGCGCACAATGAGCAGTTCTTC. Translation gives CVSSAHNEQFF. The chain employs TRBV5-1 and TRBJ2-1, with unresolved D. Germline CDR1 reads SGHRS; CDR2 reads YFSETQ. This CDR3 is 11 amino acids long.

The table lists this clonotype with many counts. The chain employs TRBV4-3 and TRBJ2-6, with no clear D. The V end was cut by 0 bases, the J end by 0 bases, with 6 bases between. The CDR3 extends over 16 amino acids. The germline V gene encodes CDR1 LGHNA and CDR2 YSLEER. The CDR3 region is CASSQDGHSGANVLTF. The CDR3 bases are TGCGCCAGCAGCCAAGATGGGCACTCTGGGGCCAACGTCCTGACTTTC.

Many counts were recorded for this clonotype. This CDR3 reads CASRMPGPPGELFF. CDR3 coding DNA: TGTGCCAGCAGAATGCCGGGACCTCCCGGGGAGCTGTTTTTT. The genes are TRBV6-5 and TRBJ2-2; either TRBD1 or TRBD2 may supply D (5 bases each). Germline values: CDR1 MNHEY, CDR2 SVGAGI. The length of the CDR3 is 14 residues. The ends were cut back, 6 bases at V and 6 bases at J, with 14 bases in the middle.

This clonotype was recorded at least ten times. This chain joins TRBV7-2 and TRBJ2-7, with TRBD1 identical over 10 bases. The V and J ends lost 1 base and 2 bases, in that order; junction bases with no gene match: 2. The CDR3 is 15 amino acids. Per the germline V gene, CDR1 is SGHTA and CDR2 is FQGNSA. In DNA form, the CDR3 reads TGTGCCAGCAGCTTAGTGGGACAGGGGCCCTACGAGCAGTACTTC. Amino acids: CASSLVGQGPYEQYF.

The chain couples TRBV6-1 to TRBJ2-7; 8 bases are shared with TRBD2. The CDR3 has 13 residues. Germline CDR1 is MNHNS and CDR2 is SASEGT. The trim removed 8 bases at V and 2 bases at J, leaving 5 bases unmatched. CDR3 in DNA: TGTGCCAGCCCCGGGGGGGCCGCCTACGAGCAGTACTTC. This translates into CASPGGAAYEQYF.

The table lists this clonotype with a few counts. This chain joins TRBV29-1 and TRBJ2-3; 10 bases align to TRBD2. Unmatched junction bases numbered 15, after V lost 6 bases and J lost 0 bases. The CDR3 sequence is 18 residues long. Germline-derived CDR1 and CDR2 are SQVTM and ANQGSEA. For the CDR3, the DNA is TGCAGCGTCCTCTTTTACCTAAGCGGGAGGGAGAGCACAGATACGCAGTATTTT. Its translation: CSVLFYLSGRESTDTQYF.